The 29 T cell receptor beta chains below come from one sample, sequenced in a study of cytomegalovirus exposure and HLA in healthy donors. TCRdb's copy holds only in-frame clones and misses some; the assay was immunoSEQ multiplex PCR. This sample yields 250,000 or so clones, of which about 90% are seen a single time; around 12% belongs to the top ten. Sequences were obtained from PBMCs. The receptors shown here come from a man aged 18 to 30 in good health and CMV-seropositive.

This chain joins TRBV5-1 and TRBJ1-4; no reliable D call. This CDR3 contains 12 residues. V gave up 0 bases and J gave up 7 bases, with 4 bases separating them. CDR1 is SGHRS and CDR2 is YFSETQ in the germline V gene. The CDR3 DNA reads TGCGCCAGCAGCTTGGATTTTGAAAAACTGTTTTTT. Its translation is CASSLDFEKLFF.

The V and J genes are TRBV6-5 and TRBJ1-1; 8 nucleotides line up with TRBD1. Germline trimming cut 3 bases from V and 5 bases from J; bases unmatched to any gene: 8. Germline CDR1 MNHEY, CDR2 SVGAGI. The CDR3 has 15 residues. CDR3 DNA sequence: TGTGCCAGCAGTTATTCGACAGGGGTTGGTACTGAAGCTTTCTTT. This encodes CASSYSTGVGTEAFF.

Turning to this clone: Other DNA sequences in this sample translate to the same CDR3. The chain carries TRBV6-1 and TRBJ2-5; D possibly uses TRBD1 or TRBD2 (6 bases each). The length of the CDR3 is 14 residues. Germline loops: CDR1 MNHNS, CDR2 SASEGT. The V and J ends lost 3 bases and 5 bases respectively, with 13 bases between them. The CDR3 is CASSDRGRGETQYF. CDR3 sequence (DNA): TGTGCCAGCAGTGACAGGGGCCGGGGGGAGACCCAGTACTTC.

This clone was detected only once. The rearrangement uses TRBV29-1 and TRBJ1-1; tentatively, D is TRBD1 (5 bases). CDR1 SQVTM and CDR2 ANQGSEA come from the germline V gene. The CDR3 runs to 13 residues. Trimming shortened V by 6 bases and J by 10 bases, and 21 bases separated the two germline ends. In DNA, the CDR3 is TGCAGCGTGCATCGGGGGGAAGCCCGGGTAGCTTTCTTT. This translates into CSVHRGEARVAFF.

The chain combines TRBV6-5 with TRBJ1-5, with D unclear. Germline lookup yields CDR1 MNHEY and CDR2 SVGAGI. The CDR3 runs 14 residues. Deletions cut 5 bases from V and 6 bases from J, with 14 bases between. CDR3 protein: CASSPTWAAQPQHF. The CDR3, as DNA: TGTGCCAGCAGTCCCACCTGGGCGGCTCAGCCCCAGCATTTT.

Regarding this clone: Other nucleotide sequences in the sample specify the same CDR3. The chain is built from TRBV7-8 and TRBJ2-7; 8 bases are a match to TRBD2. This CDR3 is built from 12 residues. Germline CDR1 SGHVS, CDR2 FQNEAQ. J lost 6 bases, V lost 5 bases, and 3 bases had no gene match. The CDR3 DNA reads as TGTGCCAGCAGCCGTACTAGCGGCGAGCAGTACTTC. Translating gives CASSRTSGEQYF.

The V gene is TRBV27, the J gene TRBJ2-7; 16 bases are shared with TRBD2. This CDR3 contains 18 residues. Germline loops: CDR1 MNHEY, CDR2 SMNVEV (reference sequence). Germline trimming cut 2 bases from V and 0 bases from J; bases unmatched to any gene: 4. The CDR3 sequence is CASSLEGTSGRGSYEQYF. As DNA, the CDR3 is TGTGCCAGCAGTTTAGAGGGGACTAGCGGGAGGGGCTCCTACGAGCAGTACTTC.

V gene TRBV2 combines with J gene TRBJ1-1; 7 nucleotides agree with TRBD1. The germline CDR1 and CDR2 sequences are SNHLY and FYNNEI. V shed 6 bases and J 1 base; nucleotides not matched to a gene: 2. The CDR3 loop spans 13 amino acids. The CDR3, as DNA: TGTGCCAGCAGCGACAGGGCGAACACTGAAGCTTTCTTT. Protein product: CASSDRANTEAFF.

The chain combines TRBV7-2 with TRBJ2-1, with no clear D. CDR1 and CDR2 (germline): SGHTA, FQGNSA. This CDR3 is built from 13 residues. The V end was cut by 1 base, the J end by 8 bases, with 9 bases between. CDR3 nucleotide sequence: TGTGCCAGCAGCTTAGTTTGGACGGATGAGCAGTTCTTC. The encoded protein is CASSLVWTDEQFF.

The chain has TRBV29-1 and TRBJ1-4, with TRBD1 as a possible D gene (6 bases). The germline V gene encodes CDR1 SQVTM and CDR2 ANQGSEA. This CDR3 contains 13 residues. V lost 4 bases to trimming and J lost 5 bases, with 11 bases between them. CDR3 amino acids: CSVGGQINEKLFF. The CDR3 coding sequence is TGCAGCGTTGGCGGACAGATAAATGAAAAACTGTTTTTT.

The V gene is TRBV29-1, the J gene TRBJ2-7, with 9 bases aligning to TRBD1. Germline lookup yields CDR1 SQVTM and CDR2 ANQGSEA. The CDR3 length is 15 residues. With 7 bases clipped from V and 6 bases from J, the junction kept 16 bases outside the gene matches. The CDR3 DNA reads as TGCAGCGGCAAATTTGGGGGGACAGGGATGTTCGAGCAGTACTTC. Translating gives CSGKFGGTGMFEQYF.

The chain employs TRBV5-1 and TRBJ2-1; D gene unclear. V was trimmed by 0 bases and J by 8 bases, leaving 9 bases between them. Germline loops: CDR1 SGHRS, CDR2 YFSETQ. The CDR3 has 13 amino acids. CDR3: CASSLGKGYEQFF. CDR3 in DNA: TGCGCCAGCAGCTTGGGGAAGGGCTATGAGCAGTTCTTC.

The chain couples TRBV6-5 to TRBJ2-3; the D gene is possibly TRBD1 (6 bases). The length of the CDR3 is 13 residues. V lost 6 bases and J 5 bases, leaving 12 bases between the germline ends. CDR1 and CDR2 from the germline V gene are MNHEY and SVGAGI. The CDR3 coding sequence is TGTGCCAGCAGCGACAGGTCGGGAGATACGCAGTATTTT. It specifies CASSDRSGDTQYF.

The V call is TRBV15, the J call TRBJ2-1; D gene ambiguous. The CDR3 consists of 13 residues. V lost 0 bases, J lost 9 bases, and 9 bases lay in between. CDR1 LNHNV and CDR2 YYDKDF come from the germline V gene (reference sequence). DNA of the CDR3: TGTGCCACCAGCAGAGAAGGTGGGGTTGAGCAGTTCTTC. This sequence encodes CATSREGGVEQFF. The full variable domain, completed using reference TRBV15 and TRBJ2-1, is DAMVIQNPRYQVTQFGKPVTLSCSQTLNHNVMYWYQQKSSQAPKLLFHYYDKDFNNEADTPDNFQSRRPNTSFCFLDIRSPGLGDTAMYLCATSREGGVEQFFGPGTRLTVL.

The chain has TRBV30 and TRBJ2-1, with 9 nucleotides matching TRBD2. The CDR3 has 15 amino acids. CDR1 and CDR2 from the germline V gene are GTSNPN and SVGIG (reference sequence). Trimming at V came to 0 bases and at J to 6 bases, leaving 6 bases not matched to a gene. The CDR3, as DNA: TGTGCCTGGAGTGTACGTAGCGGGAGCTCCAATGAGCAGTTCTTC. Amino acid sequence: CAWSVRSGSSNEQFF.

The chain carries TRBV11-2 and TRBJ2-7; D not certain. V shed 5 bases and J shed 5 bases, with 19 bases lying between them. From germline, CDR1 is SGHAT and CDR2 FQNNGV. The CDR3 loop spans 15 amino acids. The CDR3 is CASSPDLTRNNEQYF. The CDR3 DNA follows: TGTGCCAGCAGCCCCGACTTAACAAGGAACAACGAGCAGTACTTC. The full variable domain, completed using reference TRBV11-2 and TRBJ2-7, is EAGVAQSPRYKIIEKRQSVAFWCNPISGHATLYWYQQILGQGPKLLIQFQNNGVVDDSQLPKDRFSAERLKGVDSTLKIQPAKLEDSAVYLCASSPDLTRNNEQYFGPGTRLTVT.

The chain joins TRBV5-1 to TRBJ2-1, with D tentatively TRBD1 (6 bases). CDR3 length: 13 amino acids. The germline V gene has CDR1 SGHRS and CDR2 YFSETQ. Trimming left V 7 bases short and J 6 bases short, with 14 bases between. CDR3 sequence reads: CASQGNTGNEQFF. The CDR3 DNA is TGCGCCAGCCAGGGGAATACAGGCAATGAGCAGTTCTTC.

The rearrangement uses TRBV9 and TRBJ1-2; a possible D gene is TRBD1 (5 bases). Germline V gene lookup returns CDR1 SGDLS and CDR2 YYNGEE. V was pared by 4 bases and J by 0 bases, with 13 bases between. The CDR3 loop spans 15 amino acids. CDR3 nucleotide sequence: TGTGCCAGCAGCTACCGGGACGGGACTAACTATGGCTACACCTTC. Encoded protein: CASSYRDGTNYGYTF. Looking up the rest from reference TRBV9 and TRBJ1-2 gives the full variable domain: DSGVTQTPKHLITATGQRVTLRCSPRSGDLSVYWYQQSLDQGLQFLIQYYNGEERAKGNILERFSAQQFPDLHSELNLSSLELGDSALYFCASSYRDGTNYGYTFGSGTRLTVV.

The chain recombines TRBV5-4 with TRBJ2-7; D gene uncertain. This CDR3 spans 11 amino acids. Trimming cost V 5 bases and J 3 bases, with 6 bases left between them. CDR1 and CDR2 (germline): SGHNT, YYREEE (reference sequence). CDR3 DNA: TGTGCCAGCAGGCCGCTCTACGAGCAGTACTTC. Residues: CASRPLYEQYF. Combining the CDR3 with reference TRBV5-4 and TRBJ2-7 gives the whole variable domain ETGVTQSPTHLIKTRGQQVTLRCSSQSGHNTVSWYQQALGQGPQFIFQYYREEENGRGNFPPRFSGLQFPNYSSELNVNALELDDSALYLCASRPLYEQYFGPGTRLTVT.

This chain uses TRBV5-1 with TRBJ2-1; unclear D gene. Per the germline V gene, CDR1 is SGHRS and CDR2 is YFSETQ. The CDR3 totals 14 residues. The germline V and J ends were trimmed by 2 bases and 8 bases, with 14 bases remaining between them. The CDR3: CASSLMDDRDEQFF. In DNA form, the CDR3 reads TGCGCCAGCAGCTTAATGGACGACCGGGATGAGCAGTTCTTC.

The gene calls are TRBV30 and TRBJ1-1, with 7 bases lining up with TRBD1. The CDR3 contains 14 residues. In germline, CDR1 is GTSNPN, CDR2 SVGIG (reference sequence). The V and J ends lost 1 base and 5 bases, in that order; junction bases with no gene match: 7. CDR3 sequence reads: CAWSETGAGTEAFF. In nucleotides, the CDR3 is TGTGCCTGGAGTGAAACAGGGGCAGGTACTGAAGCTTTCTTT.

CDR3 region: CASSLSVWPGGYTF. For the CDR3, the DNA is TGTGCCAGCAGTCTGTCGGTGTGGCCAGGGGGCTACACCTTC. V is TRBV2 and J is TRBJ1-2, with D maybe TRBD1 (5 bases). The CDR3 is 14 residues long. The V end was cut by 5 bases, the J end by 8 bases, with 18 bases between. Germline V lookup: CDR1 SNHLY, CDR2 FYNNEI.

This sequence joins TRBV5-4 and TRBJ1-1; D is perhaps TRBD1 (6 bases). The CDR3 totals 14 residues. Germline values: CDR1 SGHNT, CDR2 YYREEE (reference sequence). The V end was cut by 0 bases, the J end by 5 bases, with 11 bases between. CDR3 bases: TGTGCCAGCAGCTTGGACAGGGATAGAACTGAAGCTTTCTTT. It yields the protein CASSLDRDRTEAFF.

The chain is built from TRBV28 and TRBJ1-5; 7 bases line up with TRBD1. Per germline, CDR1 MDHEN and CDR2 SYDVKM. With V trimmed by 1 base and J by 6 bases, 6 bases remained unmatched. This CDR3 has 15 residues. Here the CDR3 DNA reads TGTGCCAGCAGTTTATCGGGACAGTTTTTTCAGCCCCAGCATTTT. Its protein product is CASSLSGQFFQPQHF.

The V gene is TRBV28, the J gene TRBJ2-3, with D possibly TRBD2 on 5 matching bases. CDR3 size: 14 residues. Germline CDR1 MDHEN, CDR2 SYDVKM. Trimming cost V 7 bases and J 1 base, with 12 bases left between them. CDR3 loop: CASTRRRGTDTQYF. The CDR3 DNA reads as TGTGCCAGCACCCGTCGGCGGGGCACAGATACGCAGTATTTT.

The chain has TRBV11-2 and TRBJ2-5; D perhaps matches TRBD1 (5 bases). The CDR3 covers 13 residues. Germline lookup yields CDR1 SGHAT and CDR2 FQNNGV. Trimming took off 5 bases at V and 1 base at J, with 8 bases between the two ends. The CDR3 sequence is CASSQTAQETQYF. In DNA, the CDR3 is TGTGCCAGCAGCCAGACAGCCCAAGAGACCCAGTACTTC.

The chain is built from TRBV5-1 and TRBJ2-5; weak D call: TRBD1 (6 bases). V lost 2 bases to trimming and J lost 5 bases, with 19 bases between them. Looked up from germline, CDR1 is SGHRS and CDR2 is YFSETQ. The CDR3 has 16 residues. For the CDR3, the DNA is TGCGCCAGCAGCTTTTTGGGGCGAGCAGGGGTGGAGACCCAGTACTTC. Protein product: CASSFLGRAGVETQYF.

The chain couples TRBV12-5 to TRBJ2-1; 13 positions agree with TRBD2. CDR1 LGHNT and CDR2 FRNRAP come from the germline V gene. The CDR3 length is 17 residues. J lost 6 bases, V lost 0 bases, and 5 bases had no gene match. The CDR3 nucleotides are TGTGCTAGTGGTTTGGTACTCGGACTAGCGGGAGCCAATGAGCAGTTCTTC. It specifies CASGLVLGLAGANEQFF.

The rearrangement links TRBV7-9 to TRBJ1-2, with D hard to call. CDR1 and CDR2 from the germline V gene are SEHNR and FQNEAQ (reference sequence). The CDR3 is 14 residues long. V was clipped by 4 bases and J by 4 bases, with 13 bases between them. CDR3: CASSSLDPPYGYTF. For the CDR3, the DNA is TGTGCCAGCAGCTCACTCGACCCCCCCTATGGCTACACCTTC.